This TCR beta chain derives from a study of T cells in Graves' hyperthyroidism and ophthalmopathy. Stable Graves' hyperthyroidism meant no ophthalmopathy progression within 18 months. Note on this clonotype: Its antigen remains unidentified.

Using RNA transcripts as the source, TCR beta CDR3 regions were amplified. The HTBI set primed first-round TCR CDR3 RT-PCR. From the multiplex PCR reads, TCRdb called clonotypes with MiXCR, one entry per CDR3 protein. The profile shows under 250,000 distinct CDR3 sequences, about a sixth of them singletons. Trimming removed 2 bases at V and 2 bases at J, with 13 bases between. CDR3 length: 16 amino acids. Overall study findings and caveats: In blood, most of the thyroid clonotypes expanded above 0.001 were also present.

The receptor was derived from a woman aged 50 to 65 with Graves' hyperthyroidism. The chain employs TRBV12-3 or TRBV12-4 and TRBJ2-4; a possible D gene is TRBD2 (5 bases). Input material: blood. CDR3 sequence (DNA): TGTGCCAGCAGTTTAAGAGGGTCGGAAACCAAAAACATTCAGTACTTC. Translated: CASSLRGSETKNIQYF.